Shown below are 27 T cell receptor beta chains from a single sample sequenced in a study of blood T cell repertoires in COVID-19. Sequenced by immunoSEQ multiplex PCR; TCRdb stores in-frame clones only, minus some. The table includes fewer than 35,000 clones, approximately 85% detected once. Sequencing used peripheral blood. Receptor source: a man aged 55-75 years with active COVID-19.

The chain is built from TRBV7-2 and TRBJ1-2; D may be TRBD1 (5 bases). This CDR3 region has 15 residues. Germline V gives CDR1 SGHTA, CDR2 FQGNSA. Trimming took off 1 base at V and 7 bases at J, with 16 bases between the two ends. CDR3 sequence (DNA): TGTGCCAGCAGCTTAGTTTGGGAGGCCGGGGGTGGCTACACCTTC. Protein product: CASSLVWEAGGGYTF. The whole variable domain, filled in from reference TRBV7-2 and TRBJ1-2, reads GAGVSQSPSNKVTEKGKDVELRCDPISGHTALYWYRQSLGQGLEFLIYFQGNSAPDKSGLPSDRFSAERTGGSVSTLTIQRTQQEDSAVYLCASSLVWEAGGGYTFGSGTRLTVV.

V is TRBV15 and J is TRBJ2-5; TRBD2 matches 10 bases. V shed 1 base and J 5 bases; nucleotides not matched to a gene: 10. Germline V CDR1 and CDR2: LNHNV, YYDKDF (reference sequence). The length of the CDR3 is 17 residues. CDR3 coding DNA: TGTGCCACCAGCAGAGGAGGTCGAGCGGGAGGGTTGGAGACCCAGTACTTC. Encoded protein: CATSRGGRAGGLETQYF.

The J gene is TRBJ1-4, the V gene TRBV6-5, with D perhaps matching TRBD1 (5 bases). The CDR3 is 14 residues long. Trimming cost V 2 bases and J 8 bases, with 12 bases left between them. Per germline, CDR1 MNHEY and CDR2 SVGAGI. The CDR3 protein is CASSYGGGSEKLFF. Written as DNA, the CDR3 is TGTGCCAGCAGTTACGGGGGAGGTAGCGAAAAACTGTTTTTT.

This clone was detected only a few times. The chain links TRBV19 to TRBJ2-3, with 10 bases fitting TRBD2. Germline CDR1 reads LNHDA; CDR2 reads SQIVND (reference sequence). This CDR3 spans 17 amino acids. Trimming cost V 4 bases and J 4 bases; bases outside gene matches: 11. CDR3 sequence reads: CASSTTSAGGPSDTQYF. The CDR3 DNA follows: TGTGCCAGTAGTACAACTTCAGCGGGAGGGCCCTCAGATACGCAGTATTTT.

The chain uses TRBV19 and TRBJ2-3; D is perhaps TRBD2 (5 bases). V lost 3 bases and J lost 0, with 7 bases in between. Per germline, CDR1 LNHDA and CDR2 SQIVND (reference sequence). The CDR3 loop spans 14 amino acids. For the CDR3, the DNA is TGTGCCAGTAGTATCCGGAGGAGCACAGATACGCAGTATTTT. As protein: CASSIRRSTDTQYF.

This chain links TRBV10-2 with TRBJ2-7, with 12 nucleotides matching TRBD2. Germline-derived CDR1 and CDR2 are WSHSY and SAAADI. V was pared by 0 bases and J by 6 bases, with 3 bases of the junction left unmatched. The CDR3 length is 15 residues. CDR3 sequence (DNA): TGCGCCAGCAGTGAGTCGGGACTAGCGGGCCCCGAGCAGTACTTC. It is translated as CASSESGLAGPEQYF.

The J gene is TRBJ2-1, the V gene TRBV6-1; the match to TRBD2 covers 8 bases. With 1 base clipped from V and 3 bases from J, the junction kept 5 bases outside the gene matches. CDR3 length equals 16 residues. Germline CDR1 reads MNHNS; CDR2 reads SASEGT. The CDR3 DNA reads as TGTGCCAGCAGTGAAGGTACGGGAGGGGACTACAATGAGCAGTTCTTC. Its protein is CASSEGTGGDYNEQFF.

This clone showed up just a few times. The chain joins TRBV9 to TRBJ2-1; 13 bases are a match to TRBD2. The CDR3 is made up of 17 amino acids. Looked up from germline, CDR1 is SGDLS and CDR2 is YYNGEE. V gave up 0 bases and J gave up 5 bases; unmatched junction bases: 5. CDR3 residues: CASSVVQGLAGHNEQFF. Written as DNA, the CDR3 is TGTGCCAGCAGCGTAGTACAGGGACTAGCGGGACACAATGAGCAGTTCTTC. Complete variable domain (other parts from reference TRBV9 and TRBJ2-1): DSGVTQTPKHLITATGQRVTLRCSPRSGDLSVYWYQQSLDQGLQFLIQYYNGEERAKGNILERFSAQQFPDLHSELNLSSLELGDSALYFCASSVVQGLAGHNEQFFGPGTRLTVL.

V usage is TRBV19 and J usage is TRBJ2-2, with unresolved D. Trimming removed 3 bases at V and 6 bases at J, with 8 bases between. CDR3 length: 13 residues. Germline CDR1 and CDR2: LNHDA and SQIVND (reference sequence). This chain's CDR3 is CASSIIGAGELFF. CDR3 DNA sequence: TGTGCCAGTAGTATTATCGGAGCCGGGGAGCTGTTTTTT.

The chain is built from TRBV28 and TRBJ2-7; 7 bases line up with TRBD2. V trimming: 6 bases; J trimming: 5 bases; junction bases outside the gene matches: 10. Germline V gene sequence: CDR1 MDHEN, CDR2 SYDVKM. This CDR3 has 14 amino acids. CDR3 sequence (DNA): TGTGCCAGCAGCTACCTAAGCGGGAATAACGAGCAGTACTTC. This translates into CASSYLSGNNEQYF.

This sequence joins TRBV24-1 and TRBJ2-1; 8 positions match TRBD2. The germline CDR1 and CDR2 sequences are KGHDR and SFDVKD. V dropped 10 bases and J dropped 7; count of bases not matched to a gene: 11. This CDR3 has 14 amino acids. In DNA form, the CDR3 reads TGTGCCACAGAGAGCGGGAGTGCTTTTAATGAGCAGTTCTTC. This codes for CATESGSAFNEQFF.

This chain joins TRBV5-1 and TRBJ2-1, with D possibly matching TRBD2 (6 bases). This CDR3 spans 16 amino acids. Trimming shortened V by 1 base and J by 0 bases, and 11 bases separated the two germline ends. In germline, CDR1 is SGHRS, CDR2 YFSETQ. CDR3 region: CASSLLAASSYNEQFF. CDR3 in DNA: TGCGCCAGCAGCTTGTTAGCGGCAAGCTCCTACAATGAGCAGTTCTTC.

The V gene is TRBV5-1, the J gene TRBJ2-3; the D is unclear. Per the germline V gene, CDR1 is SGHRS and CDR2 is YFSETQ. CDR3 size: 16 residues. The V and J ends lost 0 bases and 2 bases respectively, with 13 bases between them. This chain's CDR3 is CASSLALIAATDTQYF. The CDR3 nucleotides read TGCGCCAGCAGCTTGGCCTTGATAGCCGCCACAGATACGCAGTATTTT.

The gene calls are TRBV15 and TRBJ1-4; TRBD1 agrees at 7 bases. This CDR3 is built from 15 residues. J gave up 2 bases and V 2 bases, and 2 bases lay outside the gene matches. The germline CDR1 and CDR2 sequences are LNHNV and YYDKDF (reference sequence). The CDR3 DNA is TGTGCCACCAGCAGAAACAGGGGTACTAATGAAAAACTGTTTTTT. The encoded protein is CATSRNRGTNEKLFF.

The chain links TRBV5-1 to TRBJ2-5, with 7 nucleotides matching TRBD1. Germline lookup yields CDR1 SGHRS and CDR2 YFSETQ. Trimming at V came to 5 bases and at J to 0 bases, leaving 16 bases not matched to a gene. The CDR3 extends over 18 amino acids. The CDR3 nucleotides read TGCGCCAGCAGAAGGCAACTTCGGGACAGAAATCACCAAGAGACCCAGTACTTC. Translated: CASRRQLRDRNHQETQYF.

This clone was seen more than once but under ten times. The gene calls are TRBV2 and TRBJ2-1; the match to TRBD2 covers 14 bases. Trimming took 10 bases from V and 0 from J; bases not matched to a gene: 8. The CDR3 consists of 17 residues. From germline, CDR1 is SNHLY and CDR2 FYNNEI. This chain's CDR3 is CATGTSGSTVSYNEQFF. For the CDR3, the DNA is TGTGCCACTGGGACTAGCGGGAGTACCGTCTCCTACAATGAGCAGTTCTTC.

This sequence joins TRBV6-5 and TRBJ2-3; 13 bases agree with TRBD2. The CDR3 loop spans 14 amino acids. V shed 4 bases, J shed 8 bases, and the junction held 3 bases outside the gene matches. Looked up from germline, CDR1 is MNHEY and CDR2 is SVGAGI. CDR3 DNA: TGTGCCAGCAGTTCCGGGACTAGCGGGATTACGCAGTATTTT. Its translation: CASSSGTSGITQYF.

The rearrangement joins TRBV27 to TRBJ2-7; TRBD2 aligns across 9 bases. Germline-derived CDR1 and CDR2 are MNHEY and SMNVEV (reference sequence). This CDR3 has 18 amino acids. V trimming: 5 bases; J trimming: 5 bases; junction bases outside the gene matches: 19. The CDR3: CASSSPPPVAGVIHEQYF. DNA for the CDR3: TGTGCCAGCAGTAGCCCGCCGCCTGTAGCGGGAGTAATCCACGAGCAGTACTTC.

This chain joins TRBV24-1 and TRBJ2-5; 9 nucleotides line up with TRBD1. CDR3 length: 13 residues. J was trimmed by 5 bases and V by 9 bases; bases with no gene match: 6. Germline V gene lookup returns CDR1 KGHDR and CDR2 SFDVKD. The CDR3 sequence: CATGRDRVETQYF. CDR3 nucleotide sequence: TGTGCCACCGGCCGGGACAGGGTCGAGACCCAGTACTTC.

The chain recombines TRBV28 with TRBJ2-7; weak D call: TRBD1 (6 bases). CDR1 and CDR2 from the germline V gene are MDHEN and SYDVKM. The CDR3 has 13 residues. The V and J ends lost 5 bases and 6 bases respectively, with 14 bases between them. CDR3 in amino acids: CASSLTGYPEQYF. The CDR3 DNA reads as TGTGCCAGCAGTCTTACAGGGTACCCCGAGCAGTACTTC. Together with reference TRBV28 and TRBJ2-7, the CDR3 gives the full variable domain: DVKVTQSSRYLVKRTGEKVFLECVQDMDHENMFWYRQDPGLGLRLIYFSYDVKMKEKGDIPEGYSVSREKKERFSLILESASTNQTSMYLCASSLTGYPEQYFGPGTRLTVT.

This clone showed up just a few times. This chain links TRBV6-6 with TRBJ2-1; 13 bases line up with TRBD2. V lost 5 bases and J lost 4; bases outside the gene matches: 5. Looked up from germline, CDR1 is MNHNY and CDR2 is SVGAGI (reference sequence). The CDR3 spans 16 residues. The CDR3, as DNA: TGTGCCAGCAGTACTAGCGGGAGGGCCTCTTACAATGAGCAGTTCTTC. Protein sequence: CASSTSGRASYNEQFF.

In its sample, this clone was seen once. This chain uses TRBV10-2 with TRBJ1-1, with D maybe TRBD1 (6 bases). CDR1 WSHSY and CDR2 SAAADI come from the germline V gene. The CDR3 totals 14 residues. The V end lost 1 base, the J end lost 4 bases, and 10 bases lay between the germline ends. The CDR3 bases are TGCGCCAGCAGTGAGTTAGGGGGAAGCACTGAAGCTTTCTTT. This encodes CASSELGGSTEAFF.

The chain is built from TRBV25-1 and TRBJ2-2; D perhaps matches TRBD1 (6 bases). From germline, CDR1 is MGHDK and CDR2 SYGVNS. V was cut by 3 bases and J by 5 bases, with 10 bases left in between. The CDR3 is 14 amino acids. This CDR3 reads CASSDAGETGELFF. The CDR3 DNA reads TGTGCCAGCAGTGACGCAGGGGAGACCGGGGAGCTGTTTTTT.

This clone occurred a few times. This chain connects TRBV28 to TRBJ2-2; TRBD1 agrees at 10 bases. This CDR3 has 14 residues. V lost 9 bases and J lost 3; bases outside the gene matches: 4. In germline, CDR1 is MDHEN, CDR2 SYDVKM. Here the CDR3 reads CASRTGGDTGELFF. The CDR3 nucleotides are TGTGCCAGTCGGACAGGGGGGGACACCGGGGAGCTGTTTTTT.

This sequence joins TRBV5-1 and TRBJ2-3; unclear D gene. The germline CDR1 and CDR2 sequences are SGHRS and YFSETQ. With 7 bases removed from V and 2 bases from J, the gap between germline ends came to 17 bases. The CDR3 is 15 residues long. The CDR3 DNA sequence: TGCGCCAGCCTCCCGGGTAGCCGATTCACAGATACGCAGTATTTT. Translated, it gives CASLPGSRFTDTQYF. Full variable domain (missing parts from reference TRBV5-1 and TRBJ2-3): KAGVTQTPRYLIKTRGQQVTLSCSPISGHRSVSWYQQTPGQGLQFLFEYFSETQRNKGNFPGRFSGRQFSNSRSEMNVSTLELGDSALYLCASLPGSRFTDTQYFGPGTRLTVL.

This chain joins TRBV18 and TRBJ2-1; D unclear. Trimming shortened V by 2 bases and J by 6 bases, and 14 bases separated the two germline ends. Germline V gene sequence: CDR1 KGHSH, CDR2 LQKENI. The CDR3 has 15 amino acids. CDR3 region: CASSPIEAPSNEQFF. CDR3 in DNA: TGTGCCAGCTCACCAATTGAGGCCCCATCCAATGAGCAGTTCTTC.

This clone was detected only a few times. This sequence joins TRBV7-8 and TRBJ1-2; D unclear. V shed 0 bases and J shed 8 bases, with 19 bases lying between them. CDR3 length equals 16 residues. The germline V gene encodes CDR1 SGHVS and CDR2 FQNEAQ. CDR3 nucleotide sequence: TGTGCCAGCAGCTTAGCTGGGCCGCTCTTCTTACAGGGCTACACCTTC. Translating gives CASSLAGPLFLQGYTF.